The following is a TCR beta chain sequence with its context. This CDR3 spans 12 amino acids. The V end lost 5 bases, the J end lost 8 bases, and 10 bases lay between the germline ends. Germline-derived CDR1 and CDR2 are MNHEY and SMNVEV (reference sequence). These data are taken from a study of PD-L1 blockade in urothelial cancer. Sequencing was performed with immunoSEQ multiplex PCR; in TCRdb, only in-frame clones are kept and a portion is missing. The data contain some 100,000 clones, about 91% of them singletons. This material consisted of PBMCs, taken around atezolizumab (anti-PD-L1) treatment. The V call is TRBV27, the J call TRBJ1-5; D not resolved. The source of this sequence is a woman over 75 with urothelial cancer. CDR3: CASSPSREPQHF. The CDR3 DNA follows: TGTGCCAGCAGTCCTTCGAGGGAGCCCCAGCATTTT.